The next 26 T cell receptor beta chains were all read from a single sample in a study of blood T cell repertoires in COVID-19 (dated by TCRdb to between 2020 and 2021). Libraries were prepared through the immunoSEQ multiplex PCR assay. As stored in TCRdb, this immuneACCESS dataset retains in-frame rearrangements with V and J assigned. A fraction of the clones does not appear; measured against another copy, unresolved V genes explain less than half of the discrepancy, and the remainder lacks a known reason. For this sample the table gives about 170,000 clones, of which over 75% were detected only once. Roughly 1.2% of the sample goes to the ten largest clones. The sequenced sample was PBMCs or T cells enriched from blood (not recorded which). Every receptor here comes from a human donor with acute COVID-19. The donor label of this sample is uncertain.

A remark on this clone: Other DNA sequences within the sample encode an identical CDR3. The V call is TRBV5-4, the J call TRBJ1-5; weak D call: TRBD1 (5 bases). The CDR3 covers 14 residues. Trimming took 0 bases from V and 4 from J, leaving 8 bases between them. Germline V gives CDR1 SGHNT, CDR2 YYREEE (reference sequence). CDR3 in amino acids: CASSLAGGNQPQHF. The DNA of the CDR3 is TGTGCCAGCAGCTTGGCGGGGGGAAATCAGCCCCAGCATTTT.

V is TRBV27 and J is TRBJ2-3, with TRBD1 as a possible D gene (6 bases). The V end was cut by 6 bases, the J end by 1 base, with 11 bases between. The CDR3 sequence is 14 residues long. The germline CDR1 and CDR2 sequences are MNHEY and SMNVEV (reference sequence). CDR3 DNA: TGTGCCAGCAGACCGGGACATCGCACAGATACGCAGTATTTT. Its translation: CASRPGHRTDTQYF.

The chain recombines TRBV20-1 with TRBJ2-1, with 8 bases fitting TRBD2. CDR3 length: 11 residues. With 5 bases clipped from V and 11 bases from J, the junction kept 5 bases outside the gene matches. The germline gives CDR1 DFQATT, CDR2 SNEGSKA (reference sequence). The CDR3 loop reads CSAPSGGQQFF. CDR3 DNA: TGCAGTGCTCCCTCGGGGGGGCAGCAGTTCTTC.

This clone showed up just once. Here the CDR3 DNA reads TGTGCCAGCAGTTACCCGACAGGGTTTCATGAAAAACTGTTTTTT. Protein product: CASSYPTGFHEKLFF. The chain joins TRBV6-6 to TRBJ1-4; 7 bases are shared with TRBD1. With 2 bases clipped from V and 6 bases from J, the junction kept 6 bases outside the gene matches. The germline CDR1 and CDR2 sequences are MNHNY and SVGAGI (reference sequence). The CDR3 sequence is 15 residues long.

This rearrangement joins TRBV6-5 to TRBJ1-5, with unresolved D. Trimming stripped 0 bases from V and 7 bases from J, with 13 bases between. The germline CDR1 and CDR2 sequences are MNHEY and SVGAGI. The length of the CDR3 is 15 residues. CDR3 DNA: TGTGCCAGCAGTTACTCATCCGGGTCTCGGCAGCCCCAGCATTTT. Protein product: CASSYSSGSRQPQHF.

The chain employs TRBV30 and TRBJ1-2; tentatively, D is TRBD1 (6 bases). Trimming cost V 5 bases and J 5 bases, with 15 bases left between them. CDR1 is GTSNPN, CDR2 SVGIG, per germline (reference sequence). There are 13 residues in the CDR3. The CDR3 nucleotides read TGTGCCTGGCACAGGGCAGGAAGATATGGCTACACCTTC. This gives the protein CAWHRAGRYGYTF.

The count of this clone is one. As DNA, the CDR3 is TGTGCCAGTGAAAGGGGGCCTGGCTATGGCTACACCTTC. Encoded protein: CASERGPGYGYTF. This chain joins TRBV12-3 or TRBV12-4 and TRBJ1-2, with TRBD1 matching 7 bases. V was pared by 9 bases and J by 4 bases, with 8 bases of the junction left unmatched. The length of the CDR3 is 13 residues.

V is TRBV7-3 and J is TRBJ1-3; D remains ambiguous. Per the germline V gene, CDR1 is SGHTA and CDR2 is FQGTGA. Deletions cut 0 bases from V and 0 bases from J, with 6 bases between. This CDR3 has 15 amino acids. The CDR3 sequence: CASSLTGSSGNTIYF. CDR3 nucleotides: TGTGCCAGCAGCTTAACCGGGAGCTCTGGAAACACCATATATTTT.

CDR3 in DNA: TGCGCCAGCAGCCAAGATGGCGGCACCGGGGAGCTGTTTTTT. This sequence encodes CASSQDGGTGELFF. V is TRBV4-3 and J is TRBJ2-2, with no clear D. Trimming removed 0 bases from V and 4 bases from J, with 6 bases in between. The germline gives CDR1 LGHNA, CDR2 YSLEER. There are 14 residues in the CDR3.

The chain couples TRBV12-3 or TRBV12-4 to TRBJ1-2; D not resolved. The CDR3 runs 12 residues. V lost 4 bases to trimming and J lost 4 bases, with 7 bases between them. CDR3 nucleotide sequence: TGTGCCAGCAGTTCGGAGGTCTATGGCTACACCTTC. Its protein product is CASSSEVYGYTF.

V is TRBV7-2 and J is TRBJ1-1; D remains unclear. The CDR3 loop spans 14 amino acids. Germline V CDR1 and CDR2: SGHTA, FQGNSA. Trimming pared 7 bases from V and 4 bases from J, leaving 16 bases between. The DNA for the CDR3 is TGTGCCAGCACCCCTCCCTGGCCTTTCACTGAAGCTTTCTTT. Its protein is CASTPPWPFTEAFF.

The rearrangement links TRBV29-1 to TRBJ1-1; the D is unclear. V dropped 4 bases and J dropped 8 bases, with 11 bases sitting between them. Germline CDR1 is SQVTM and CDR2 is ANQGSEA. CDR3 length: 11 amino acids. CDR3 in amino acids: CSVVFGTEAFF. CDR3 bases: TGCAGCGTTGTTTTCGGTACCGAAGCTTTCTTT.

J is TRBJ2-3 and V is TRBV7-2; perhaps TRBD2 as D (6 bases). The CDR3 is 15 residues long. With 3 bases removed from V and 3 bases from J, the gap between germline ends came to 13 bases. Per germline, CDR1 SGHTA and CDR2 FQGNSA. The CDR3 sequence: CASSFGTLSTDTQYF. The CDR3 bases are TGTGCCAGCAGCTTCGGGACTCTAAGTACAGATACGCAGTATTTT.

The V and J genes are TRBV6-5 and TRBJ2-7; D perhaps matches TRBD1 (6 bases). Germline V gene data show CDR1 as MNHEY and CDR2 as SVGAGI. Trimming pared 6 bases from V and 7 bases from J, leaving 16 bases between. The CDR3 extends over 13 amino acids. CDR3: CASSLRQGNEQYF. CDR3 coding DNA: TGTGCCAGCAGCCTCCGTCAGGGGAATGAGCAGTACTTC.

The V gene is TRBV20-1, the J gene TRBJ2-7; 11 nucleotides match TRBD1. With V trimmed by 3 bases and J by 8 bases, 6 bases remained unmatched. This CDR3 contains 13 residues. Germline lookup yields CDR1 DFQATT and CDR2 SNEGSKA (reference sequence). Here the CDR3 reads CSASGQGAGKQYF. As DNA, the CDR3 is TGCAGTGCTAGTGGACAGGGGGCCGGAAAGCAGTACTTC.

The chain is built from TRBV2 and TRBJ1-3; D remains ambiguous. In germline, CDR1 is SNHLY, CDR2 FYNNEI. Trimming stripped 5 bases from V and 4 bases from J, with 6 bases between. This CDR3 is 12 amino acids long. CDR3 region: CASSLQGNTIYF. CDR3 coding DNA: TGTGCCAGCAGTCTACAGGGAAACACCATATATTTT.

The V call is TRBV5-4, the J call TRBJ2-7; 8 nucleotides align to TRBD1. This CDR3 has 14 residues. The germline V gene encodes CDR1 SGHNT and CDR2 YYREEE (reference sequence). V lost 3 bases, J lost 3 bases, and 5 bases stayed unmatched. In DNA, the CDR3 is TGTGCCAGCAGCTCTGGACAGGGTGACTACGAGCAGTACTTC. It yields the protein CASSSGQGDYEQYF.

The CDR3 DNA is TGTGCCAGTAGTACGACAGGGGGGCACCTGGTGCAGTACTTC. This translates into CASSTTGGHLVQYF. The gene calls are TRBV19 and TRBJ2-7; TRBD1 matches 9 bases. V was clipped by 4 bases and J by 9 bases; unmatched bases: 10. This CDR3 comprises 14 residues. Per germline, CDR1 LNHDA and CDR2 SQIVND (reference sequence). Full variable domain (remainder filled in from reference TRBV19 and TRBJ2-7): DGGITQSPKYLFRKEGQNVTLSCEQNLNHDAMYWYRQDPGQGLRLIYYSQIVNDFQKGDIAEGYSVSREKKESFPLTVTSAQKNPTAFYLCASSTTGGHLVQYFGPGTRLTVT.

This clone was recorded only once. This chain links TRBV4-3 with TRBJ2-7; 11 bases are shared with TRBD1. The V gene end was trimmed by 0 bases and the J gene end by 3 bases; junction bases not matched to a gene: 7. Germline CDR1 LGHNA, CDR2 YSLEER. The CDR3 covers 17 residues. CDR3 sequence: CASSQDRAGTGGYEQYF. CDR3 DNA sequence: TGCGCCAGCAGCCAAGATAGGGCAGGGACAGGGGGCTACGAGCAGTACTTC.

Only one count was recorded for this clone. V is TRBV28 and J is TRBJ2-5, with D possibly matching TRBD1 (5 bases). CDR1 is MDHEN, CDR2 SYDVKM, per germline. The V end lost 2 bases, the J end lost 4 bases, and 11 bases lay between the germline ends. This CDR3 is 14 amino acids long. The CDR3 DNA is TGTGCCAGCAGTTTAAAGGGGATAGCAGAGACCCAGTACTTC. This codes for CASSLKGIAETQYF.

This chain links TRBV5-1 with TRBJ2-5, with D maybe TRBD2 (5 bases). The CDR3 runs to 15 residues. Trimming took 0 bases from V and 5 from J, leaving 14 bases between them. Germline lookup yields CDR1 SGHRS and CDR2 YFSETQ. Here the CDR3 reads CASSLESGKVETQYF. As DNA, the CDR3 is TGCGCCAGCAGCTTGGAATCCGGGAAGGTGGAGACCCAGTACTTC.

V is TRBV6-5 and J is TRBJ1-2; D is possibly TRBD1 (6 bases). CDR3 length: 14 residues. Trimming pared 5 bases from V and 6 bases from J, leaving 16 bases between. Germline-derived CDR1 and CDR2 are MNHEY and SVGAGI. CDR3 residues: CASSPQGLWDGYTF. CDR3 nucleotide sequence: TGTGCCAGCAGTCCCCAGGGGTTATGGGATGGCTACACCTTC.

This chain links TRBV7-2 with TRBJ2-5, with 7 nucleotides matching TRBD2. The CDR3 runs to 16 residues. J was trimmed by 5 bases and V by 3 bases; bases with no gene match: 12. Germline CDR1 reads SGHTA; CDR2 reads FQGNSA. In nucleotides, the CDR3 is TGTGCCAGCAGCTTGTTCTTTAGCGGGCTGGGGGAGACCCAGTACTTC. The encoded protein is CASSLFFSGLGETQYF.

The CDR3 sequence is CASSQGSGGFGEQFF. CDR3 bases: TGCGCCAGCAGCCAAGGTAGCGGGGGGTTCGGTGAGCAGTTCTTC. The chain uses TRBV4-1 and TRBJ2-1; 10 bases are shared with TRBD2. This CDR3 spans 15 amino acids. V gave up 1 base and J gave up 9 bases; unmatched junction bases: 6. Germline lookup yields CDR1 MGHRA and CDR2 YSYEKL.

The V call is TRBV27, the J call TRBJ2-7, with D possibly being TRBD1 (5 bases). Between the trimmed V and J ends, which lost 4 bases and 5 bases, there was a span of 12 bases. The CDR3 sequence is 13 residues long. Per germline, CDR1 MNHEY and CDR2 SMNVEV (reference sequence). The CDR3: CASSSTGFDEQYF. The CDR3 DNA is TGTGCCAGCAGTTCAACAGGATTTGACGAGCAGTACTTC.

The chain couples TRBV18 to TRBJ2-5, with 10 bases aligning to TRBD2. Germline assignment: CDR1 KGHSH and CDR2 LQKENI. The J segment lost 2 bases and the V segment lost 0 bases, leaving 15 bases of the junction unmatched. The CDR3 loop spans 20 amino acids. The CDR3 DNA sequence: TGTGCCAGCTCACCACCCGTCGGTACGCGGGCTAGCGGGAGTCAAGAGACCCAGTACTTC. Amino acids: CASSPPVGTRASGSQETQYF.